This T cell receptor (beta chain) derives from a study of T cells in Graves' hyperthyroidism and ophthalmopathy. Findings and limits, study-wide: Researchers found most expanded thyroid clonotypes above 0.001 in blood as well.

A note on this clonotype: Its antigen is still unknown.

V was clipped by 8 bases and J by 7 bases, with 18 bases between them. CDR1 SEHNR and CDR2 FQNEAQ come from the germline V gene (reference sequence). The CDR3 length is 13 residues. Extraction of PBMCs used 9 to 10 ml of fresh peripheral blood. Using RNA transcripts as the source, TCR beta CDR3 regions were amplified. TCR CDR3 regions were first amplified by RT-PCR with HTBI primers. TCRdb independently ran MiXCR on the multiplex PCR reads; one entry per CDR3 protein. Counted here are hundreds of thousands of distinct CDR3 sequences, 11% to 15% occurring once; the ten biggest clones make up roughly a tenth.

The receptor's source is a woman in her late teens or twenties with Graves' hyperthyroidism. The sequenced sample consisted of blood. The rearrangement joins TRBV7-9 to TRBJ2-7, with D perhaps assigned TRBD1 or TRBD2 (6 bases each). As DNA, the CDR3 is TGTGCCAGCTTGAGGGGGGAGTTGGGGGAGCAGTACTTC. Translated, it gives CASLRGELGEQYF.